A selection of T cell receptor beta chains follows, all from one sample in a study of cytomegalovirus exposure and HLA in healthy donors. This table comes from immunoSEQ multiplex PCR, and its TCRdb copy is limited to in-frame clones, with some not included. The sample lists tens of thousands of clones, roughly 89% occurring once. Sample: PBMCs. The receptors shown here come from a boy younger than 18 in good health and CMV-seronegative. Each CDR3 is given with its conserved first and last residue.

j_call v_call cdr3_aa
TRBJ2-1 TRBV19 CASSITSGQVNEQFF
TRBJ2-2 TRBV9 CASSPTGSGELFF
TRBJ1-2 TRBV25-1 CASMTGYGYTF
TRBJ1-1 TRBV6-1 CASSDPDSEAFF
TRBJ1-2 TRBV6-5 CASSYRTGNYGYTF
TRBJ1-2 TRBV7-2 CASSLRGWTGSSYGYTF
TRBJ1-1 TRBV5-4 CASSLRQGTEAFF
TRBJ2-5 TRBV5-4 CASSLMGGGDQETQYF
TRBJ1-2 TRBV5-1 CASSLASRDSRYTF
TRBJ2-2 TRBV18 CASSHRQENTGELFF
TRBJ2-7 TRBV7-9 CASSLSPGTGPYEQYF
TRBJ1-4 TRBV6-5 CASSKDRGEKLFF
. TRBV12-5 CASGLVLTRSSYEQYF
TRBJ1-2 TRBV28 CASSPLFDYGYTF
TRBJ1-6 TRBV5-6 CASSWGPGGSYNSPLHF
TRBJ2-7 TRBV4-3 CASSQISGSGSYEQYF